This passage covers 30 T cell receptor beta chains from one sample sequenced in a study of blood T cell repertoires in COVID-19. Data came from immunoSEQ multiplex PCR; TCRdb stores just in-frame clones and leaves some out. Here the sample spans some 240,000 clones, around 90% being singletons. The sequencing sample was made of PBMCs or T cells enriched from blood (not recorded which). The receptors stem from a woman between 40 and 50 years old who had been exposed to COVID-19.

The chain recombines TRBV6-2 or TRBV6-3 with TRBJ1-2; TRBD1 matches 11 bases. This CDR3 spans 17 amino acids. J lost 5 bases, V lost 2 bases, and 10 bases had no gene match. CDR1 and CDR2 (germline): MNHEY, SVGEGT. CDR3 amino acids: CASSYGQGAPRGYGYTF. The CDR3 DNA reads as TGTGCCAGCAGTTACGGACAGGGGGCTCCCCGAGGGTATGGCTACACCTTC.

V and J are TRBV9 and TRBJ1-2, with 9 bases identical to TRBD1. Germline CDR1 reads SGDLS; CDR2 reads YYNGEE. J lost 7 bases, V lost 1 base, and 8 bases had no gene match. This CDR3 is built from 15 residues. The CDR3 DNA follows: TGTGCCAGCAGCGTAACACCGGGACAGGGCTCTGGCTACACCTTC. As protein: CASSVTPGQGSGYTF. Supplemented by reference TRBV9 and TRBJ1-2, the full variable domain reads DSGVTQTPKHLITATGQRVTLRCSPRSGDLSVYWYQQSLDQGLQFLIQYYNGEERAKGNILERFSAQQFPDLHSELNLSSLELGDSALYFCASSVTPGQGSGYTFGSGTRLTVV.

The rearrangement links TRBV24-1 to TRBJ2-3; TRBD2 matches at 9 bases. With V trimmed by 1 base and J by 4 bases, 5 bases remained unmatched. This CDR3 is 16 amino acids long. Germline values: CDR1 KGHDR, CDR2 SFDVKD. The CDR3 DNA is TGTGCCACCAGTGATTTTAGCGGGAGCAACCCAGATACGCAGTATTTT. Translating gives CATSDFSGSNPDTQYF.

The chain is built from TRBV20-1 and TRBJ1-4; D unresolved. Germline lookup yields CDR1 DFQATT and CDR2 SNEGSKA (reference sequence). This CDR3 comprises 14 residues. Trimming took 3 bases from V and 5 from J, leaving 13 bases between them. DNA for the CDR3: TGCAGTGCTAGTGTCCTCCGCGCAAATGAAAAACTGTTTTTT. It encodes CSASVLRANEKLFF.

The gene calls are TRBV7-9 and TRBJ1-1, with 8 bases aligning to TRBD1. Unmatched junction bases numbered 6, after V lost 5 bases and J lost 7 bases. Germline V gives CDR1 SEHNR, CDR2 FQNEAQ (reference sequence). The CDR3 length is 13 residues. CDR3 DNA sequence: TGTGCCAGCAGCCCAGGGGGCCGGCTTGAAGCTTTCTTT. This gives the protein CASSPGGRLEAFF.

This chain joins TRBV11-3 and TRBJ2-1; TRBD2 agrees at 8 bases. Trimming took 6 bases from V and 8 from J; bases not matched to a gene: 12. The CDR3 totals 15 residues. Germline V gives CDR1 SGHNT, CDR2 YENEEA. The CDR3 DNA sequence: TGTGCCAGCAGGAAGGGCGGGGGGCTCGACGATGAGCAGTTCTTC. It encodes CASRKGGGLDDEQFF. The complete variable domain, with remaining parts taken from reference TRBV11-3 and TRBJ2-1, reads EAGVVQSPRYKIIEKKQPVAFWCNPISGHNTLYWYLQNLGQGPELLIRYENEEAVDDSQLPKDRFSAERLKGVDSTLKIQPAELGDSAVYLCASRKGGGLDDEQFFGPGTRLTVL.

This chain uses TRBV6-5 with TRBJ1-2; D call uncertain. Per germline, CDR1 MNHEY and CDR2 SVGAGI. This CDR3 spans 13 amino acids. Trimming removed 6 bases from V and 7 bases from J, with 15 bases in between. This CDR3 reads CASRLGQFFGYTF. CDR3 in DNA: TGTGCCAGCAGACTAGGCCAGTTTTTTGGCTACACCTTC.

This chain uses TRBV27 with TRBJ1-6, with 7 bases that match TRBD1. With V trimmed by 5 bases and J by 10 bases, 14 bases remained unmatched. Germline V gives CDR1 MNHEY, CDR2 SMNVEV (reference sequence). The length of the CDR3 is 16 residues. This CDR3 reads CASSTQVDRVGSPLHF. The DNA of the CDR3 is TGTGCCAGCAGTACCCAAGTAGACAGGGTCGGGTCACCCCTCCACTTT.

The J gene is TRBJ2-1, the V gene TRBV15; TRBD2 agrees at 7 bases. The CDR3 totals 13 residues. Germline lookup yields CDR1 LNHNV and CDR2 YYDKDF (reference sequence). V lost 0 bases to trimming and J lost 8 bases; unmatched junction nucleotides: 1. The DNA for the CDR3 is TGTGCCACCAGCAGAGAGGGGAGGGATGAGCAGTTCTTC. Translation: CATSREGRDEQFF.

V usage is TRBV11-2 and J usage is TRBJ1-1; D unclear. The V and J ends lost 5 bases and 0 bases respectively, with 13 bases between them. The length of the CDR3 is 15 residues. Germline V CDR1 and CDR2: SGHAT, FQNNGV. The CDR3 is CASSPFGAVNTEAFF. Here the CDR3 DNA reads TGTGCCAGCAGCCCCTTTGGAGCAGTGAACACTGAAGCTTTCTTT.

J is TRBJ1-1 and V is TRBV7-2; TRBD1 is a possible D gene (6 bases). The CDR3 is 16 residues long. V lost 3 bases and J lost 5, with 19 bases in between. Germline CDR1 is SGHTA and CDR2 is FQGNSA. CDR3 nucleotides: TGTGCCAGCAGCTTTGGAACTAACAGGGATCGTACTGAAGCTTTCTTT. Encoded protein: CASSFGTNRDRTEAFF.

With regard to this clone: A read error may account for a junction end that differs from germline. The chain joins TRBV5-1 to TRBJ1-1; D uncertain. CDR1 and CDR2 from the germline V gene are SGHRS and YFSETQ. The CDR3 has 16 residues. CDR3 DNA: TGTGCCAGCAGCTTGGCCACGCCAAACGGGAACACTGAAGCTTTCTTT. Protein product: CASSLATPNGNTEAFF.

This clone occurred a few times. The chain uses TRBV9 and TRBJ1-4; D may be TRBD1 (6 bases). The CDR3 contains 13 residues. The germline V gene has CDR1 SGDLS and CDR2 YYNGEE. Trimming shortened V by 4 bases and J by 8 bases, and 12 bases separated the two germline ends. The CDR3 loop reads CASSSGHPEKLFF. In DNA form, the CDR3 reads TGTGCCAGCAGCTCGGGACATCCCGAAAAACTGTTTTTT.

The CDR3 DNA sequence: TGCGCCAGCAGTCGGACTAGCGAGCACACAGATACGCAGTATTTT. The encoded protein is CASSRTSEHTDTQYF. This chain links TRBV4-1 with TRBJ2-3, with 9 positions matching TRBD2. Germline values: CDR1 MGHRA, CDR2 YSYEKL. After removal of 6 bases from V and 2 bases from J, the junction contained 6 bases not matched to a gene. The CDR3 length is 15 residues.

V is TRBV9 and J is TRBJ2-7, with TRBD1 matching 11 bases. Per germline, CDR1 SGDLS and CDR2 YYNGEE. Trimming took 3 bases from V and 3 from J; bases not matched to a gene: 2. The CDR3 has 14 amino acids. CDR3 loop: CASSEGTGGYEQYF. CDR3 bases: TGTGCCAGCAGCGAGGGGACAGGGGGCTACGAGCAGTACTTC.

The chain recombines TRBV4-2 with TRBJ2-1; D possibly corresponds to TRBD2 (6 bases). The CDR3 runs to 16 residues. The V and J ends lost 4 bases and 4 bases respectively, with 17 bases between them. Looked up from germline, CDR1 is LGHNA and CDR2 is YNFKEQ. CDR3 residues: CASSPGLPVIYNEQFF. CDR3 bases: TGTGCCAGCAGCCCGGGACTCCCGGTGATTTACAATGAGCAGTTCTTC.

The J gene is TRBJ2-5, the V gene TRBV2, with D possibly TRBD1 on 5 matching bases. CDR1 SNHLY and CDR2 FYNNEI come from the germline V gene. The V end was cut by 6 bases, the J end by 1 base, with 12 bases between. This CDR3 comprises 14 residues. The CDR3 spells CASRSRQFQETQYF. The CDR3 DNA reads as TGTGCCAGCAGATCCAGACAGTTCCAAGAGACCCAGTACTTC.

This clone was observed a handful of times. V usage is TRBV7-2 and J usage is TRBJ1-1, with D hard to call. Germline CDR1 SGHTA, CDR2 FQGNSA. The CDR3 sequence is 13 residues long. Trimming removed 2 bases from V and 1 base from J, with 5 bases in between. The CDR3 coding sequence is TGTGCCAGCAGCTTATCACAGAACACTGAAGCTTTCTTT. Protein sequence: CASSLSQNTEAFF.

In the case of this clone: Its ends do not fully match the called genes, so a read error is possible. This chain connects TRBV5-1 to TRBJ2-3, with TRBD2 identical over 8 bases. In germline, CDR1 is SGHRS, CDR2 YFSETQ. The CDR3 covers 16 residues. The CDR3 DNA is TGTGCCAGCAGTCTATTAGCGGGAACGGGGACAGATACGCAGTATTTT. It translates to CASSLLAGTGTDTQYF. The entire variable domain, with the rest obtained from reference TRBV5-1 and TRBJ2-3, is as follows: KAGVTQTPRYLIKTRGQQVTLSCSPISGHRSVSWYQQTPGQGLQFLFEYFSETQRNKGNFPGRFSGRQFSNSRSEMNVSTLELGDSALYLCASSLLAGTGTDTQYFGPGTRLTVL.

The rearrangement joins TRBV29-1 to TRBJ2-1; D is ambiguous. The CDR3 is 10 amino acids. Germline CDR1 is SQVTM and CDR2 is ANQGSEA. Trimming pared 4 bases from V and 8 bases from J, leaving 6 bases between. The CDR3 loop is CSVGPYEQFF. Here the CDR3 DNA reads TGCAGCGTTGGGCCGTATGAGCAGTTCTTC.

The rearrangement joins TRBV5-4 to TRBJ1-3; TRBD1 might be the D (6 bases). This CDR3 contains 15 residues. Trimming left V 4 bases short and J 6 bases short, with 17 bases between. CDR1 is SGHNT, CDR2 YYREEE, per germline (reference sequence). Here the CDR3 reads CASSLGSDRVNTIYF. For the CDR3, the DNA is TGTGCCAGCAGCCTAGGATCGGACAGAGTAAACACCATATATTTT.

This chain joins TRBV5-6 and TRBJ2-3; 7 nucleotides align to TRBD1. The length of the CDR3 is 17 residues. Germline assignment: CDR1 SGHDT and CDR2 YYEEEE. With V trimmed by 4 bases and J by 1 base, 12 bases remained unmatched. The CDR3 nucleotides read TGTGCCAGCAGCCCGCTCTTACAGCAGGGGGGCACAGATACGCAGTATTTT. This sequence encodes CASSPLLQQGGTDTQYF.

V is TRBV3-1 (or the pseudogene TRBV3-2) and J is TRBJ2-3, with D possibly matching TRBD1 (5 bases). Per the germline V gene, CDR1 is LGHDT and CDR2 is YNNKEL (reference sequence). This CDR3 spans 14 amino acids. The V gene lost 4 bases and the J gene lost 3 bases, with 11 bases spanning the gap. CDR3 in DNA: TGTGCCAGCAGCCTTAAAGGGGAAACAGATACGCAGTATTTT. This translates into CASSLKGETDTQYF.

The V call is TRBV5-4, the J call TRBJ1-1; a possible D gene is TRBD1 (5 bases). The germline CDR1 and CDR2 sequences are SGHNT and YYREEE (reference sequence). V was trimmed by 3 bases and J by 1 base, leaving 7 bases between them. The CDR3 contains 13 residues. The CDR3 protein is CASSSGQNTEAFF. The DNA for the CDR3 is TGTGCCAGCAGCTCCGGACAGAACACTGAAGCTTTCTTT.

CDR3 protein: CASSNAAAGGKWYF. The CDR3 nucleotides are TGTGCCAGCTCAAACGCGGCGGCAGGGGGCAAATGGTATTTT. The chain couples TRBV27 to TRBJ1-3, with 8 bases lining up with TRBD1. Germline loops: CDR1 MNHEY, CDR2 SMNVEV (reference sequence). V shed 8 bases and J 16 bases; nucleotides not matched to a gene: 19. This CDR3 has 14 amino acids.

This chain's CDR3 is CARTTGRGTEAFF. The CDR3 coding sequence is TGTGCCAGGACGACAGGGAGAGGAACTGAAGCTTTCTTT. The chain carries TRBV2 and TRBJ1-1; TRBD1 aligns across 7 bases. This CDR3 has 13 amino acids. Trimming cost V 9 bases and J 5 bases; bases outside gene matches: 9. Germline V gene sequence: CDR1 SNHLY, CDR2 FYNNEI.

The rearrangement joins TRBV1 to TRBJ1-5; the table gives TRBD1 as D, unverified against the DNA. TRBV1 is annotated as a pseudogene. The CDR3 totals 16 residues. The CDR3 DNA reads TGCACCAGCAGCCAACCAGGGGGACGGGGCAATCAGCCCCAGCATTTT. Amino acid sequence: CTSSQPGGRGNQPQHF.

The rearrangement uses TRBV9 and TRBJ2-3; TRBD2 agrees at 10 bases. Germline CDR1 SGDLS, CDR2 YYNGEE. V lost 0 bases, J lost 6 bases, and 7 bases stayed unmatched. CDR3 length equals 16 residues. CDR3 amino acids: CASSVEAGAGGDTQYF. The CDR3, as DNA: TGTGCCAGCAGCGTAGAGGCCGGAGCGGGGGGGGATACGCAGTATTTT.

V usage is TRBV5-4 and J usage is TRBJ1-1; D is unresolved. Germline values: CDR1 SGHNT, CDR2 YYREEE (reference sequence). V was cut by 1 base and J by 1 base, with 5 bases left in between. The CDR3 contains 13 residues. DNA of the CDR3: TGTGCCAGCAGCTTGCAGGAGAACACTGAAGCTTTCTTT. It yields the protein CASSLQENTEAFF.

V is TRBV5-4 and J is TRBJ2-4, with D uncertain. Per germline, CDR1 SGHNT and CDR2 YYREEE (reference sequence). This CDR3 is 18 amino acids long. The ends were cut back, 4 bases at V and 0 bases at J, with 20 bases in the middle. CDR3 residues: CASSSLGQASLAKNIQYF. CDR3 in DNA: TGTGCCAGCAGCAGCTTGGGTCAGGCTTCTTTAGCCAAAAACATTCAGTACTTC.